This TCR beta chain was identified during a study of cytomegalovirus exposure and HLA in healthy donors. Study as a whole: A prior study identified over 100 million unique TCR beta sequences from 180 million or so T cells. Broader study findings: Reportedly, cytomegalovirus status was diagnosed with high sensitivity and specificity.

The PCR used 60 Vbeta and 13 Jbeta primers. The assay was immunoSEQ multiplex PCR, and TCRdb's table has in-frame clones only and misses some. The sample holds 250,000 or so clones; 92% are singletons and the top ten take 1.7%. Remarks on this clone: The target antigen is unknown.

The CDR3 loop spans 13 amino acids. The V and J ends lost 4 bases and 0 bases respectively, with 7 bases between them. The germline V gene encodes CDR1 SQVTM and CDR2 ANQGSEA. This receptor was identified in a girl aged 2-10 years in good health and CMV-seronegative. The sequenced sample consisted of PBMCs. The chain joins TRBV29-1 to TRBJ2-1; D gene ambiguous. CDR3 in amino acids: CSVGSSSYNEQFF. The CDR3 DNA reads TGCAGCGTTGGATCCAGCTCCTACAATGAGCAGTTCTTC.